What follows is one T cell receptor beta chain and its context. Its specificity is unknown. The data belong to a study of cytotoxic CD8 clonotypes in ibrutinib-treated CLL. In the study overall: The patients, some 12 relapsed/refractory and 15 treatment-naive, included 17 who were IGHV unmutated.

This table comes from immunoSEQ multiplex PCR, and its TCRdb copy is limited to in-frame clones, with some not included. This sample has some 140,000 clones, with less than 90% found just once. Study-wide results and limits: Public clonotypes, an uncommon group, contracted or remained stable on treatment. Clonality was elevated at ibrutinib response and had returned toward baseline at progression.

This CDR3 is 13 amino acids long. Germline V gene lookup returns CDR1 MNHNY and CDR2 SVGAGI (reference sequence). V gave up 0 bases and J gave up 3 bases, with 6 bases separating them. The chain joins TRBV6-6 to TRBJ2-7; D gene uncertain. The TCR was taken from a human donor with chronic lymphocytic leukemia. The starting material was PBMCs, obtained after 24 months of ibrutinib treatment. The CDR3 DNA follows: TGTGCCAGCAGTTACTCATTCCACTACGAGCAGTACTTC. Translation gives CASSYSFHYEQYF.